One sample yielded the 19 T cell receptor beta chains listed below, sequenced in a study of cytomegalovirus exposure and HLA in healthy donors. With 60 Vbeta and 13 Jbeta primers, the PCR was carried out. The protocol was immunoSEQ multiplex PCR, while the TCRdb copy is restricted to in-frame clones and leaves out a portion. The sample has about 180,000 clones, over 65% seen once. Sequences were obtained from PBMCs. These receptors originate from a man aged 55 to 69 in good health and CMV-seronegative.

The chain links TRBV5-8 to TRBJ1-2; D perhaps matches TRBD1 (5 bases). CDR3 size: 12 residues. Germline V lookup: CDR1 SGHTS, CDR2 YDEGEE. With 4 bases removed from V and 5 bases from J, the gap between germline ends came to 9 bases. The CDR3 sequence is CASSTRQYGYTF. The CDR3, as DNA: TGTGCCAGCAGCACTCGACAGTATGGCTACACCTTC.

The rearrangement joins TRBV6-5 to TRBJ1-4; D is possibly TRBD1 (6 bases). V was clipped by 6 bases and J by 5 bases, with 13 bases between them. The CDR3 length is 14 residues. Germline CDR1 is MNHEY and CDR2 is SVGAGI. The CDR3, as DNA: TGTGCCAGCAGCCCACCCGGGACAAATGAAAAACTGTTTTTT. Protein sequence: CASSPPGTNEKLFF.

The V gene is TRBV7-2, the J gene TRBJ1-1; the D is unclear. The CDR3 is 15 residues long. Germline V lookup: CDR1 SGHTA, CDR2 FQGNSA. Trimming took off 2 bases at V and 2 bases at J, with 12 bases between the two ends. The CDR3 loop reads CASSLSHTENTEAFF. CDR3 DNA: TGTGCCAGCAGCTTATCGCACACCGAAAACACTGAAGCTTTCTTT.

As regards this clone: A read error may produce the germline difference seen at one junction end. V is TRBV6-1 and J is TRBJ1-2; D is perhaps TRBD1 (5 bases). The CDR3 length is 14 residues. Germline V CDR1 and CDR2: MNHNS, SASEGT. CDR3 sequence (DNA): TGTGCCAGCAGTGCCGCAGGGATTGGCTATGGCTACCCCTTC. Its translation: CASSAAGIGYGYPF.

The rearrangement uses TRBV7-6 and TRBJ2-3; maybe TRBD1 (7 bases). With 7 bases removed from V and 5 bases from J, the gap between germline ends came to 19 bases. CDR1 is SGHVS, CDR2 FNYEAQ, per germline. The CDR3 consists of 15 residues. In nucleotides, the CDR3 is TGTGCCAGCACCCTGCAGACAGGGCGGGGAGATACGCAGTATTTT. Protein sequence: CASTLQTGRGDTQYF. The variable domain in full, completed from reference TRBV7-6 and TRBJ2-3, reads GAGVSQSPRYKVTKRGQDVALRCDPISGHVSLYWYRQALGQGPEFLTYFNYEAQQDKSGLPNDRFSAERPEGSISTLTIQRTEQRDSAMYRCASTLQTGRGDTQYFGPGTRLTVL.

This chain joins TRBV27 and TRBJ2-1, with 8 positions matching TRBD2. This CDR3 has 15 residues. Germline CDR1 is MNHEY and CDR2 is SMNVEV (reference sequence). J was trimmed by 7 bases and V by 7 bases; bases with no gene match: 12. The CDR3 DNA is TGTGCCAGCACCACATTCCCGGGACTAGTAAATGAGCAGTTCTTC. It is translated as CASTTFPGLVNEQFF.

The rearrangement links TRBV6-5 to TRBJ1-6, with 7 bases fitting TRBD1. After removal of 2 bases from V and 8 bases from J, the junction contained 0 bases not matched to a gene. CDR1 is MNHEY and CDR2 is SVGAGI in the germline V gene. The CDR3 has 13 amino acids. As DNA, the CDR3 is TGTGCCAGCAGTTACACAGGGGATTCACCCCTCCACTTT. Translating gives CASSYTGDSPLHF.

This clone was counted a few times. The CDR3 here is CASSYSGDNTEAFF. The CDR3 DNA follows: TGTGCCAGCAGTTACTCAGGGGATAACACTGAAGCTTTCTTT. The genes are TRBV6-5 and TRBJ1-1; tentatively, D is TRBD1 (5 bases). V was pared by 0 bases and J by 2 bases, with 7 bases between. Germline V gives CDR1 MNHEY, CDR2 SVGAGI. The CDR3 sequence is 14 residues long.

The chain joins TRBV6-1 to TRBJ2-1; 11 bases are shared with TRBD1. The CDR3 contains 15 residues. V shed 4 bases and J 3 bases; nucleotides not matched to a gene: 2. Per germline, CDR1 MNHNS and CDR2 SASEGT. In DNA, the CDR3 is TGTGCCAGCAGTGGCGGGACAGGGGGCTACAATGAGCAGTTCTTC. The encoded protein is CASSGGTGGYNEQFF.

The rearrangement uses TRBV12-5 and TRBJ2-7; D is unclear. CDR1 and CDR2 from the germline V gene are LGHNT and FRNRAP. The CDR3 consists of 15 residues. V lost 7 bases to trimming and J lost 5 bases, with 21 bases between them. The CDR3: CASAEQVGFVHEQYF. Written as DNA, the CDR3 is TGTGCTAGTGCCGAGCAGGTTGGTTTTGTCCACGAGCAGTACTTC.

This clone was observed once. The rearrangement uses TRBV2 and TRBJ2-5; no clear D gene. The V end was cut by 3 bases, the J end by 0 bases, with 5 bases between. Germline assignment: CDR1 SNHLY and CDR2 FYNNEI. This CDR3 spans 13 amino acids. The CDR3 loop is CASSDGYQETQYF. The CDR3 DNA sequence: TGTGCCAGCAGTGATGGCTACCAAGAGACCCAGTACTTC.

This chain joins TRBV5-1 and TRBJ2-2; D perhaps matches TRBD1 (6 bases). Germline loops: CDR1 SGHRS, CDR2 YFSETQ. CDR3 length equals 15 residues. Trimming removed 4 bases at V and 0 bases at J, with 10 bases between. CDR3 coding DNA: TGCGCCAGCAGCCCTGGGGGCGCGAACACCGGGGAGCTGTTTTTT. Its protein is CASSPGGANTGELFF.

J is TRBJ2-4 and V is TRBV6-1; D is perhaps TRBD2 (6 bases). The CDR3 extends over 13 amino acids. V lost 4 bases, J lost 6 bases, and 10 bases lay in between. CDR1 is MNHNS and CDR2 is SASEGT in the germline V gene. This CDR3 reads CASSAGRLNIQYF. CDR3 in DNA: TGTGCCAGCAGTGCCGGGAGACTAAACATTCAGTACTTC.

This clone appeared a single time. The chain is built from TRBV2 and TRBJ2-2; 9 nucleotides match TRBD1. Trimming removed 7 bases from V and 1 base from J; junction bases left unmatched: 4. CDR3 length: 15 residues. The germline gives CDR1 SNHLY, CDR2 FYNNEI. DNA for the CDR3: TGTGCCAGCAAGGTGGACAGGGGGAACACCGGGGAGCTGTTTTTT. This encodes CASKVDRGNTGELFF.

Only one count was recorded for this clone. This rearrangement joins TRBV6-6 to TRBJ1-2, with TRBD1 matching 8 bases. The CDR3 sequence is 14 residues long. V shed 7 bases and J 4 bases; nucleotides not matched to a gene: 8. CDR1 is MNHNY and CDR2 is SVGAGI in the germline V gene (reference sequence). The CDR3: CASTPDRVAYGYTF. The CDR3 coding sequence is TGTGCCAGCACCCCGGACAGGGTGGCCTATGGCTACACCTTC.

The rearrangement joins TRBV5-6 to TRBJ2-2; TRBD2 matches at 8 bases. Germline V gene lookup returns CDR1 SGHDT and CDR2 YYEEEE. The CDR3 runs to 16 residues. After removal of 0 bases from V and 1 base from J, the junction contained 2 bases not matched to a gene. The DNA of the CDR3 is TGTGCCAGCAGCTTGGGCAGCGGGGGGAACACCGGGGAGCTGTTTTTT. This gives the protein CASSLGSGGNTGELFF.

This clone was observed a handful of times. J is TRBJ2-2 and V is TRBV19; perhaps TRBD2 as D (6 bases). This CDR3 has 14 residues. V was pared by 3 bases and J by 5 bases, with 10 bases between. CDR1 LNHDA and CDR2 SQIVND come from the germline V gene (reference sequence). CDR3 coding DNA: TGTGCCAGTAGTATTGTCCGGGGGACCGGGGAGCTGTTTTTT. This encodes CASSIVRGTGELFF. The full variable domain, its missing parts supplied by reference TRBV19 and TRBJ2-2, is DGGITQSPKYLFRKEGQNVTLSCEQNLNHDAMYWYRQDPGQGLRLIYYSQIVNDFQKGDIAEGYSVSREKKESFPLTVTSAQKNPTAFYLCASSIVRGTGELFFGEGSRLTVL.

This clone was seen only a few times. The gene calls are TRBV5-1 and TRBJ2-2; D is undetermined. The CDR3 length is 13 residues. CDR1 and CDR2 from the germline V gene are SGHRS and YFSETQ. The V gene lost 0 bases and the J gene lost 7 bases, with 7 bases spanning the gap. The CDR3: CASSLDANGELFF. In DNA form, the CDR3 reads TGCGCCAGCAGCTTGGATGCGAACGGGGAGCTGTTTTTT.

There are a few counts of this clone. This sequence joins TRBV27 and TRBJ2-2, with 7 positions matching TRBD1. The germline gives CDR1 MNHEY, CDR2 SMNVEV (reference sequence). The CDR3 spans 14 residues. Trimming removed 5 bases from V and 8 bases from J; junction bases left unmatched: 8. CDR3: CASSASQGRGELFF. The CDR3 DNA is TGTGCCAGCAGTGCGTCACAGGGGCGAGGGGAGCTGTTTTTT.